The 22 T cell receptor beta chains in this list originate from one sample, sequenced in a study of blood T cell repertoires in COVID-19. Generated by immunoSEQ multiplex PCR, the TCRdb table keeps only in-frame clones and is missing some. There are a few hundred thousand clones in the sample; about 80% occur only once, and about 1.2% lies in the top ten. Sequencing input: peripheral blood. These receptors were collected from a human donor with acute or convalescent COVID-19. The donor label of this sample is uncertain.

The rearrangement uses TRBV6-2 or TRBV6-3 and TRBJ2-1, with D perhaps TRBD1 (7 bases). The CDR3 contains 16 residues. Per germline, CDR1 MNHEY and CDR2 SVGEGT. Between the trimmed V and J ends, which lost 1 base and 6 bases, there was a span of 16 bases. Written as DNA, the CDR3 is TGTGCCAGCAGTTACTTATTGACAGGGAGGCCCAATGAGCAGTTCTTC. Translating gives CASSYLLTGRPNEQFF.

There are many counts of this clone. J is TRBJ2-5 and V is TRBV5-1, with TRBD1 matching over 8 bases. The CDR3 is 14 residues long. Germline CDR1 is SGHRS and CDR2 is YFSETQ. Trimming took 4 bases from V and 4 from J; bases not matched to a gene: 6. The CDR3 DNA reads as TGCGCCAGCAGCCACGGACAGGGCCGAGAGACCCAGTACTTC. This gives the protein CASSHGQGRETQYF.

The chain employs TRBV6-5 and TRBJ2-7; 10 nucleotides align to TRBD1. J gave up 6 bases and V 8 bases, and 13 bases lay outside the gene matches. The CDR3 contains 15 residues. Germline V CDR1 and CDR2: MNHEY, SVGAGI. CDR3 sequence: CASWSRGTGDREQYF. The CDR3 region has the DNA TGTGCCAGCTGGAGCAGAGGGACAGGGGATCGCGAGCAGTACTTC.

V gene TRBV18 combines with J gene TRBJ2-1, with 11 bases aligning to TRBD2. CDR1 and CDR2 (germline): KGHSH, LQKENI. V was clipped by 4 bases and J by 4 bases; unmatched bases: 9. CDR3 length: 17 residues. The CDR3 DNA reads TGTGCCAGCTCACGACTAACGGGACTAGCGGTTTACAATGAGCAGTTCTTC. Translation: CASSRLTGLAVYNEQFF.

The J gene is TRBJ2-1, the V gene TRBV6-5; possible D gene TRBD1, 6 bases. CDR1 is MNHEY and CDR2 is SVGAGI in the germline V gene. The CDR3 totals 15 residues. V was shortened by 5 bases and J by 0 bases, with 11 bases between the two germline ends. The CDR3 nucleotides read TGTGCCAGCAGTACCCAGGGGAGCTCCTACAATGAGCAGTTCTTC. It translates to CASSTQGSSYNEQFF.

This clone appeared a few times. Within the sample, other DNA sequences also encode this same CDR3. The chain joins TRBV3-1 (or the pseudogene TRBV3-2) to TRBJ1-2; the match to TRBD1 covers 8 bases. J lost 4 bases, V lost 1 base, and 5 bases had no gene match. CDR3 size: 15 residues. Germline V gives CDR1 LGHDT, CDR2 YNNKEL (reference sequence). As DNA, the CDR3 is TGTGCCAGCAGCCAAGGTTCAGGGGGCGGCTATGGCTACACCTTC. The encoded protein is CASSQGSGGGYGYTF.

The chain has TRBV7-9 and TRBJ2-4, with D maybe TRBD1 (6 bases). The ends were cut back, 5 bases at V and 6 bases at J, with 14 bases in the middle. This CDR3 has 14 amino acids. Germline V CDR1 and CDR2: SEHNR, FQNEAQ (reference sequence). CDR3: CASSPFGQPNIQYF. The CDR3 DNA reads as TGTGCCAGCAGCCCATTTGGACAGCCAAACATTCAGTACTTC.

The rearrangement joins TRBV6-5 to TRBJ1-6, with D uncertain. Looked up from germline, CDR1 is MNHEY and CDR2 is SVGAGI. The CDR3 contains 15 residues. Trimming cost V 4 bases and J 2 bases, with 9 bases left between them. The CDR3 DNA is TGTGCCAGCAGTTCCTCCGGGACCTATAATTCACCCCTCCACTTT. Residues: CASSSSGTYNSPLHF.

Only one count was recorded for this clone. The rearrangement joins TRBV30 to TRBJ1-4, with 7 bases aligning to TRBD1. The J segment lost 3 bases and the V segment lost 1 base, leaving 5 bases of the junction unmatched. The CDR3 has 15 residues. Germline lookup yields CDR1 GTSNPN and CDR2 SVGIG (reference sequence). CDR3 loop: CAWSAHRGSNEKLFF. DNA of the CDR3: TGTGCCTGGAGTGCCCACAGGGGCTCTAATGAAAAACTGTTTTTT.

The CDR3 loop is CASSPRGQGTSGANVLTF. CDR3 sequence (DNA): TGTGCCAGCTCACCACGAGGACAGGGGACCTCTGGGGCCAACGTCCTGACTTTC. The chain has TRBV18 and TRBJ2-6; 9 nucleotides match TRBD1. After removal of 1 base from V and 0 bases from J, the junction contained 4 bases not matched to a gene. Germline V lookup: CDR1 KGHSH, CDR2 LQKENI. The CDR3 totals 18 residues.

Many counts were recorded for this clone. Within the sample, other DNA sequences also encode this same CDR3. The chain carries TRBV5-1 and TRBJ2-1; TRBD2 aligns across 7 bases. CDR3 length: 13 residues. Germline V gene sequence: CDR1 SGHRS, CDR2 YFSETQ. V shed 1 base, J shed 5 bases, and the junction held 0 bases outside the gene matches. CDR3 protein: CASSLLADNEQFF. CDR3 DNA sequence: TGCGCCAGCAGCTTGCTAGCGGACAATGAGCAGTTCTTC.

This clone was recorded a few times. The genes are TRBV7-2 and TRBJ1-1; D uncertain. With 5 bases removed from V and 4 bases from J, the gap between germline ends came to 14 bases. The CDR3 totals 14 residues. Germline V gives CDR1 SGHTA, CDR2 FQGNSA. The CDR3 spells CASSPRGRPTEAFF. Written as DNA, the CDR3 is TGTGCCAGCAGCCCGAGAGGGCGGCCCACTGAAGCTTTCTTT.

The CDR3 sequence is CASSPQGQETQYF. The DNA for the CDR3 is TGTGCCAGCAGCCCCCAGGGGCAAGAGACCCAGTACTTC. The rearrangement joins TRBV4-2 to TRBJ2-5; D possibly corresponds to TRBD1 (6 bases). The germline V gene encodes CDR1 LGHNA and CDR2 YNFKEQ. Deletions cut 4 bases from V and 2 bases from J, with 8 bases between. The CDR3 totals 13 residues.

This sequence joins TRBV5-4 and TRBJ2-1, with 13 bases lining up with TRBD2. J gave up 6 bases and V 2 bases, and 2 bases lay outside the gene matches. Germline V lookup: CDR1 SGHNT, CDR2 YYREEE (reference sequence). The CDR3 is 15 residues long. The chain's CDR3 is CASSFWTSGGNEQFF. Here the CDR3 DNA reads TGTGCCAGCAGCTTCTGGACTAGCGGGGGCAATGAGCAGTTCTTC. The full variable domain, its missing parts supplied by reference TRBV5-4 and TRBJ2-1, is ETGVTQSPTHLIKTRGQQVTLRCSSQSGHNTVSWYQQALGQGPQFIFQYYREEENGRGNFPPRFSGLQFPNYSSELNVNALELDDSALYLCASSFWTSGGNEQFFGPGTRLTVL.

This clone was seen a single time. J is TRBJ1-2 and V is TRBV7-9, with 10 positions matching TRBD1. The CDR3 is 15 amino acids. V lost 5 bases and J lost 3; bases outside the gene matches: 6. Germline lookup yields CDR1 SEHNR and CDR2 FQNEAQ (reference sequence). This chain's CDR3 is CASSAGQGHYYGYTF. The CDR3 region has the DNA TGTGCCAGCAGCGCGGGACAGGGGCATTACTATGGCTACACCTTC.

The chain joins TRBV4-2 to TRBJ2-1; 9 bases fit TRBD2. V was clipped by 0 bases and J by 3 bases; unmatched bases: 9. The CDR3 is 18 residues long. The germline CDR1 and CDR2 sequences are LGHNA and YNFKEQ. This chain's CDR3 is CASSQEGETSGLYNEQFF. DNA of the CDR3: TGTGCCAGCAGCCAAGAAGGGGAGACTAGCGGACTCTACAATGAGCAGTTCTTC.

The CDR3 region is CASRLWIRTGGNEKLFF. The CDR3 bases are TGTGCCAGCCGCCTTTGGATCCGAACAGGGGGGAATGAAAAACTGTTTTTT. The chain employs TRBV27 and TRBJ1-4, with TRBD1 matching 8 bases. The CDR3 is 17 amino acids. Per germline, CDR1 MNHEY and CDR2 SMNVEV (reference sequence). V dropped 8 bases and J dropped 5; count of bases not matched to a gene: 16.

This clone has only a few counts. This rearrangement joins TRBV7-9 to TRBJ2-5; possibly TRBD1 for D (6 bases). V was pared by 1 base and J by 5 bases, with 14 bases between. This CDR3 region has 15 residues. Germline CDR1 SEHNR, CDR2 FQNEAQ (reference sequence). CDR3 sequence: CASSLDSGARETQYF. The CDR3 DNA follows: TGTGCCAGCAGCTTAGATTCAGGGGCAAGGGAGACCCAGTACTTC. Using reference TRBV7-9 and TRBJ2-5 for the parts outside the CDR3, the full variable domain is DTGVSQNPRHKITKRGQNVTFRCDPISEHNRLYWYRQTLGQGPEFLTYFQNEAQLEKSRLLSDRFSAERPKGSFSTLEIQRTEQGDSAMYLCASSLDSGARETQYFGPGTRLLVL.

CDR3 nucleotides: TGTGCCAGCAGTCGACGGGATTATGACAATGAGCAGTTCTTC. It is translated as CASSRRDYDNEQFF. The chain recombines TRBV9 with TRBJ2-1; TRBD2 might be the D (5 bases). The CDR3 runs 14 residues. Germline V lookup: CDR1 SGDLS, CDR2 YYNGEE. The V end was cut by 5 bases, the J end by 5 bases, with 14 bases between.

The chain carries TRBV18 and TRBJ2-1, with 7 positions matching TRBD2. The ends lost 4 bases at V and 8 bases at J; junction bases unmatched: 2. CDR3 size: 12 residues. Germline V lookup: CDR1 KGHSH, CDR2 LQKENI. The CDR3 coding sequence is TGTGCCAGCTCACGAGGACTAGATGAGCAGTTCTTC. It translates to CASSRGLDEQFF.

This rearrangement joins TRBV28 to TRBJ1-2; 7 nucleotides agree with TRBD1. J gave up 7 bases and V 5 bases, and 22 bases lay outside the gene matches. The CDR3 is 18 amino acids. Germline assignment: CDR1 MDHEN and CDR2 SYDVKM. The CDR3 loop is CASSKPYEIPEQGIGYTF. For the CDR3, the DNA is TGTGCCAGCAGTAAGCCCTATGAAATTCCTGAACAGGGGATTGGCTACACCTTC.

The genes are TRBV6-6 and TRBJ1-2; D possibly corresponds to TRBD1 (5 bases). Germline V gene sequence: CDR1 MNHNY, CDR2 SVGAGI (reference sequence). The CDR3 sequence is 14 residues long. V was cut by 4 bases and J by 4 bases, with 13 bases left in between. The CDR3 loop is CASSLLQDTYGYTF. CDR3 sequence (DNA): TGTGCCAGCAGTTTATTACAGGACACCTATGGCTACACCTTC.